By sample fraction, the clone carrying this TCR beta chain is medium-sized. The antigen remains undetermined. Stated time point: before preoperative PTX-NDP chemotherapy. From germline, CDR1 is ENHRY and CDR2 SYGVKD. V was pared by 7 bases and J by 10 bases, with 23 bases between. The CDR3 spans 15 residues. This sample was taken from a study of esophageal squamous cell carcinoma under preoperative chemotherapy. Study summary: Both tumor-infiltrating lymphocytes and peripheral blood T cells had their TCR repertoires profiled. Whole-study findings and limits: Abundant clones tended to shrink rather than expand after paclitaxel-nedaplatin. Peripheral T cells showed a significant TCR diversity increase after chemotherapy, unlike tumor-infiltrating lymphocytes.

One entry per CDR3 protein, called by TCRdb with MiXCR from the PCR reads. This table holds more than 9,500 distinct CDR3 sequences, around half found once. The biological material was taken from a patient given preoperative chemotherapy. This receptor was obtained from a human donor with esophageal squamous cell carcinoma. The donor label of this sample is uncertain. The rearrangement links TRBV10-3 to TRBJ2-1, with D perhaps TRBD1 or TRBD2 (5 bases each). The CDR3 is CAIKKTGTTSYEQFF. In DNA, the CDR3 is TGTGCCATCAAGAAAACCGGGACCACCTCCTACGAGCAGTTCTTC.